This TCR beta chain appears in the sequencing data of a study of cytotoxic CD8 clonotypes in ibrutinib-treated CLL. Study-level information: Per sample, productive templates averaged about 240,000 and productive rearrangements averaged about 92,000. General study points: Elevated clonality accompanied ibrutinib response, with a return toward baseline values at progression. Starting clonality was above that of age-matched healthy donors and tracked circulating CD8+ T-cell counts.

Libraries were prepared by immunoSEQ multiplex PCR; TCRdb keeps only in-frame clonotypes and omits some of them. In the table there are 150,000 or so clones, over 75% of which are singletons. With cryopreserved PBMCs as the source, roughly 1.8 micrograms of genomic DNA went to TCR beta libraries. In germline, CDR1 is SGHNT, CDR2 YENEEA. This CDR3 is built from 17 residues. The junction had 13 bases not matched to a gene; V was cut back by 6 bases and J by 5 bases. In the case of this clone: Antigen specificity is unknown.

The sequences come from PBMCs, collected after 36 months of ibrutinib treatment. This TCR was sampled from a human donor with chronic lymphocytic leukemia. The chain recombines TRBV11-3 with TRBJ2-1; TRBD2 matches at 10 bases. CDR3 loop: CASSHAGGLAGDNEQFF. The CDR3 DNA reads as TGTGCCAGCAGTCACGCCGGCGGGCTAGCGGGAGACAATGAGCAGTTCTTC.